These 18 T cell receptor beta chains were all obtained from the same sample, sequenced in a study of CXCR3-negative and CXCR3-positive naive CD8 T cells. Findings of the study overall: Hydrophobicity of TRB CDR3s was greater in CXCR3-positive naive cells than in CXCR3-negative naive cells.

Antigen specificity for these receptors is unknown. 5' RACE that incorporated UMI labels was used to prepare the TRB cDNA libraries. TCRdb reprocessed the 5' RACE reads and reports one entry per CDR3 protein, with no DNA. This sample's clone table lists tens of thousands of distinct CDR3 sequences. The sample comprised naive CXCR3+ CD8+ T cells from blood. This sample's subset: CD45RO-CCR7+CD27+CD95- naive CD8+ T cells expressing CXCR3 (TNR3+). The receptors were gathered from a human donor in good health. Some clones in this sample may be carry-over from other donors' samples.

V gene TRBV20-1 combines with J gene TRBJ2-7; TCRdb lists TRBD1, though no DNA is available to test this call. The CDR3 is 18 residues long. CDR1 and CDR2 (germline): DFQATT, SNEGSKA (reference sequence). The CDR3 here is CSAGADRVGLETYYEQYF.

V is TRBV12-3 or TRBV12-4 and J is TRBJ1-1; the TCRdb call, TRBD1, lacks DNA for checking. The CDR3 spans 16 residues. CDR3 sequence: CASSSSSVTGDTEAFF.

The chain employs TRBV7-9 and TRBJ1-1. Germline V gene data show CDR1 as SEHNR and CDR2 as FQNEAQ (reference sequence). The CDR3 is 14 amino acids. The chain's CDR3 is CASRSWEMNTEAFF.

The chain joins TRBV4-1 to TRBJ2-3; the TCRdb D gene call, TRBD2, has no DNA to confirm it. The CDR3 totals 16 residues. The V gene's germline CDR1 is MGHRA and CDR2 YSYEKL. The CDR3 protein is CASSHPTSGDADTQYF.

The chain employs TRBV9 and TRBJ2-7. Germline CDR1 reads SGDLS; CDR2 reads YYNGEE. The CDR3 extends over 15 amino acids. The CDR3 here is CASSVDVTSSYEQYF. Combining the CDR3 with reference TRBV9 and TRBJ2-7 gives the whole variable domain DSGVTQTPKHLITATGQRVTLRCSPRSGDLSVYWYQQSLDQGLQFLIQYYNGEERAKGNILERFSAQQFPDLHSELNLSSLELGDSALYFCASSVDVTSSYEQYFGPGTRLTVT.

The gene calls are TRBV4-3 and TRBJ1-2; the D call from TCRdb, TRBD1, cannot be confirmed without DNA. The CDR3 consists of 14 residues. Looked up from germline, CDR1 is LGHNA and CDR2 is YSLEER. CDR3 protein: CASSQDTGNYGYTF.

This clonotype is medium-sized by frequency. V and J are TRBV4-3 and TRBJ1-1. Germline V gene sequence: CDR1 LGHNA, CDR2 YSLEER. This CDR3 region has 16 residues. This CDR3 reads CASSLFGLGLNTEAFF.

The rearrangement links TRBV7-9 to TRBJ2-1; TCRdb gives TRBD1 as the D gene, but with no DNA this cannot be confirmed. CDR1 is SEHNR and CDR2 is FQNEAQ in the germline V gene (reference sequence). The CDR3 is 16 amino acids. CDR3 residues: CASSLPPGQTNNEQFF.

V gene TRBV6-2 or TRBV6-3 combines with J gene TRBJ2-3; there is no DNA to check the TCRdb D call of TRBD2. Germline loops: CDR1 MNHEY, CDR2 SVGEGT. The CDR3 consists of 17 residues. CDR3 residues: CASSYLRPSGEADTQYF.

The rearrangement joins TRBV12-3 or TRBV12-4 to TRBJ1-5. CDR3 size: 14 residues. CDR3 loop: CASSSWTSNQPQHF.

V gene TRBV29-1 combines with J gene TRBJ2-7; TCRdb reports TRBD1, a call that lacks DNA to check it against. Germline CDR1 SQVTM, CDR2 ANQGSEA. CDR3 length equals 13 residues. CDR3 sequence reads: CSVGQGRAYEQYF.

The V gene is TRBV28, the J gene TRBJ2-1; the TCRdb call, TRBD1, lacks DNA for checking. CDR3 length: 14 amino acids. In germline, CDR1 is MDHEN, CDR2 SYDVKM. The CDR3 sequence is CASTPTDKYNEQFF.

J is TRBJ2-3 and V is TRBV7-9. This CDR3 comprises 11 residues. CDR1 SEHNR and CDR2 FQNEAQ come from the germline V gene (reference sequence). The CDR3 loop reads CASSYPDTQYF.

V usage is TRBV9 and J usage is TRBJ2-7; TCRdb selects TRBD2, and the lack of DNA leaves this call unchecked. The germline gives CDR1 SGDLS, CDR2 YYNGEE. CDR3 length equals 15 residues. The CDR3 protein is CASSVSLTGPYEQYF. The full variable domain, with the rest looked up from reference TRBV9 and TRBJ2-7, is DSGVTQTPKHLITATGQRVTLRCSPRSGDLSVYWYQQSLDQGLQFLIQYYNGEERAKGNILERFSAQQFPDLHSELNLSSLELGDSALYFCASSVSLTGPYEQYFGPGTRLTVT.

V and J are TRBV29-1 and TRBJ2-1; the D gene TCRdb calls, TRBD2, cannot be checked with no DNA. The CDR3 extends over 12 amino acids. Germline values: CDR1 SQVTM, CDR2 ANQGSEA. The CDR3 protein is CSVEDQSPEQFF.

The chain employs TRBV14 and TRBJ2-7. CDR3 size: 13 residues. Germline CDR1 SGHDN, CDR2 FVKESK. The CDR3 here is CASSQHRTYEQYF.

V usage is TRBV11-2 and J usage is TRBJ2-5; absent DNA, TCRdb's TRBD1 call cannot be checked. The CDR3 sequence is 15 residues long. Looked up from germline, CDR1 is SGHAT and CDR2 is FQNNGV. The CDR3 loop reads CASSLSPRTQETQYF.

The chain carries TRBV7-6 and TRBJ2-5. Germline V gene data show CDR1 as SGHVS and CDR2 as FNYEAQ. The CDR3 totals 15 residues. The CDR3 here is CASSLVLLDVKTQYF.